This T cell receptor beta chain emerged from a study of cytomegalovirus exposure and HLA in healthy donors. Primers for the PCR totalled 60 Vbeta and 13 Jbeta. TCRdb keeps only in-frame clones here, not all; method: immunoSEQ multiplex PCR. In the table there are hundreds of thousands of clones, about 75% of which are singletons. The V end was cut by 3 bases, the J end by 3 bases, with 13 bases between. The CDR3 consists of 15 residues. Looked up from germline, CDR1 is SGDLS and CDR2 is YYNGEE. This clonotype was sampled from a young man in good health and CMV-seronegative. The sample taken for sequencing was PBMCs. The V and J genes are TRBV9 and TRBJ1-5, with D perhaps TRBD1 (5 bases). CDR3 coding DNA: TGTGCCAGCAGCGCGCAGGGACTTCCCAATCAGCCCCAGCATTTT. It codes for CASSAQGLPNQPQHF.